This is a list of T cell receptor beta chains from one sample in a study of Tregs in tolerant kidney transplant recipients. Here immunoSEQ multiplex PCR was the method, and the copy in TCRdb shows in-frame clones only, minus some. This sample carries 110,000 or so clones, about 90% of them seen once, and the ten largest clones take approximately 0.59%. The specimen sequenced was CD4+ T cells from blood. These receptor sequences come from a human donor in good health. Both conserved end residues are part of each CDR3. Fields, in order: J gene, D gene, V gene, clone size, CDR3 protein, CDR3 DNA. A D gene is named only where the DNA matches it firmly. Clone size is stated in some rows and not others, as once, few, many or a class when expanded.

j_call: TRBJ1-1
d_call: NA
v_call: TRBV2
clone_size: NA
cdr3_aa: CASRGEQGNTEAFF
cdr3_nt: TGTGCCAGCAGGGGAGAACAGGGGAACACTGAAGCTTTCTTT

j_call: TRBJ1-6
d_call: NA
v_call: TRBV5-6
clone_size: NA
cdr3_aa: CASSVGSMGDSPLHF
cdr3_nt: TGTGCCAGCAGCGTCGGATCCATGGGGGATTCACCCCTCCACTTT

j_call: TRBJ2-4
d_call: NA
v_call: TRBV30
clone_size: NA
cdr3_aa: CAWSVLFSPLAKNIQYF
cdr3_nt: TGTGCCTGGAGTGTACTCTTTTCTCCCCTAGCCAAAAACATTCAGTACTTC

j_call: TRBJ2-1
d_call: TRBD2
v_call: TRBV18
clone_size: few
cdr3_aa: CASSARGGTIYNEQFF
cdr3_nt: TGTGCCAGCTCCGCCCGGGGCGGGACTATCTACAATGAGCAGTTCTTC

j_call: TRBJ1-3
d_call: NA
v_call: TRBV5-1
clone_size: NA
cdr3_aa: CASSSSTAGGSGNTIYF
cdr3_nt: TGCGCCAGCAGCTCGTCGACAGCCGGAGGCTCTGGAAACACCATATATTTT

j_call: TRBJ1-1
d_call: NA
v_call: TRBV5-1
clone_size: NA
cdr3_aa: CASSLTPSTEAFF
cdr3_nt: TGCGCCAGCAGCTTGACTCCATCTACTGAAGCTTTCTTT

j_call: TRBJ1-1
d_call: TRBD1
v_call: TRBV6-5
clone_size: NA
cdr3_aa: CASSRQGGGNTEAFF
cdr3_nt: TGTGCCAGCAGCCGACAGGGAGGGGGGAACACTGAAGCTTTCTTT

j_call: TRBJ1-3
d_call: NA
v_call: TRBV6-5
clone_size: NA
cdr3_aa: CASSSDGMSSGNTIYF
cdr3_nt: TGTGCCAGCAGTTCGGACGGAATGAGCTCTGGAAACACCATATATTTT

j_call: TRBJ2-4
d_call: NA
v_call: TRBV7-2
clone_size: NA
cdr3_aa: CASSLAGSEYF
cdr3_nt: TGTGCCAGCAGCTTAGCAGGGTCAGAGTACTTC

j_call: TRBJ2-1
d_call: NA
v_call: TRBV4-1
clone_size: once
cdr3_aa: CASSLGGLNYNEQFF
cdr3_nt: TGCGCCAGCAGCCTAGGCGGACTGAACTACAATGAGCAGTTCTTC

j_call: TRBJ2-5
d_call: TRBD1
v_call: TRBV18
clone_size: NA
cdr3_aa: CASSPLDRPALETQYF
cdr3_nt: TGTGCCAGCTCACCTCTGGACAGGCCCGCCTTGGAGACCCAGTACTTC

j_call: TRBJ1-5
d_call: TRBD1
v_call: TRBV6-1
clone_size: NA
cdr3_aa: CASTGTGDSQEPQHF
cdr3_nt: TGTGCCAGCACAGGGACAGGGGATAGTCAGGAGCCCCAGCATTTT

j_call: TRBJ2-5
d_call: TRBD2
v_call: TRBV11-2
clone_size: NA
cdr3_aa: CASSTPPGGPGETQYF
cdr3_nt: TGTGCCAGCAGCACCCCGCCGGGAGGGCCGGGAGAGACCCAGTACTTC

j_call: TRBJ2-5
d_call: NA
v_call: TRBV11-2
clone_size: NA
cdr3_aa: CASSLSGDTSRETQYF
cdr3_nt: TGTGCCAGCAGCTTATCGGGGGACACGTCCCGAGAGACCCAGTACTTC

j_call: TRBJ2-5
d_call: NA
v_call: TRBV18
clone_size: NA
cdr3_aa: CASSPLAVRGQGETQYF
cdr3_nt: TGTGCCAGCTCACCACTGGCGGTTCGGGGGCAAGGAGAGACCCAGTACTTC

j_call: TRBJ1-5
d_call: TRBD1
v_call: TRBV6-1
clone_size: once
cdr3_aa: CASSRQGNQPQHF
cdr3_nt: TGTGCCAGCAGCCGACAGGGAAACCAGCCCCAGCATTTT

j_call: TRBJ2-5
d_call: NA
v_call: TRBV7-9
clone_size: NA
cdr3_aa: CASSLGASEVETQYF
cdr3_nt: TGTGCCAGCAGCTTAGGGGCCTCGGAGGTAGAGACCCAGTACTTC

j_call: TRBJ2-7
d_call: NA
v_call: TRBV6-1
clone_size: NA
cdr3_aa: CASSEGGAREQYF
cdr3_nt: TGTGCCAGCAGTGAAGGGGGAGCGAGGGAGCAGTACTTC

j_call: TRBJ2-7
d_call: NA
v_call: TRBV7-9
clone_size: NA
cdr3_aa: CASRSSGGYEQYF
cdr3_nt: TGTGCCAGCAGATCCTCCGGGGGCTACGAGCAGTACTTC

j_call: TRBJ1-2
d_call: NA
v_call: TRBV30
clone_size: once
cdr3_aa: CAWTGTPWGYTF
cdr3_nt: TGTGCCTGGACGGGGACACCGTGGGGCTACACCTTC

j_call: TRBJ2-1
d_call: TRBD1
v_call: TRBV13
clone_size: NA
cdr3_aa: CASSLGDREYEQFF
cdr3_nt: TGTGCCAGCAGCTTAGGGGACAGGGAGTATGAGCAGTTCTTC

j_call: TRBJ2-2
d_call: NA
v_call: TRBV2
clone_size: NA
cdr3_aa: CASSATELNTGELFF
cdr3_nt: TGTGCCAGCAGCGCTACAGAGTTGAACACCGGGGAGCTGTTTTTT

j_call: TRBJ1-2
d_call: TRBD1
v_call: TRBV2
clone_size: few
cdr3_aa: CASREDRNRYGYTF
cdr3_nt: TGTGCCAGCAGGGAGGACAGGAACCGCTATGGCTACACCTTC

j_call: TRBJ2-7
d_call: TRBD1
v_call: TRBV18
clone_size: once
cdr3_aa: CASSPTPGQRSSSSYEQYF
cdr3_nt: TGTGCCAGCTCACCGACACCGGGACAGCGATCCAGCAGCTCCTACGAGCAGTACTTC